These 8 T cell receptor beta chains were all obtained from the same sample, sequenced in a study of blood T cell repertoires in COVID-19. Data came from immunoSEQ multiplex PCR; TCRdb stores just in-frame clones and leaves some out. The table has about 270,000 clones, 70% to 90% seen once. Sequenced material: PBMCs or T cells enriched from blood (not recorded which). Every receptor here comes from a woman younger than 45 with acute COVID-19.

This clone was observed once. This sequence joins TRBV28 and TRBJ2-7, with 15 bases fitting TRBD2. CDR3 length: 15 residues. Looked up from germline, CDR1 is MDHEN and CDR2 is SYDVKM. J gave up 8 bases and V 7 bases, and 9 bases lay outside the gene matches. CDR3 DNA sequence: TGTGCCAGCACCCTTCCGGGACTAGCGGGAGGAAAGCAGTACTTC. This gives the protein CASTLPGLAGGKQYF.

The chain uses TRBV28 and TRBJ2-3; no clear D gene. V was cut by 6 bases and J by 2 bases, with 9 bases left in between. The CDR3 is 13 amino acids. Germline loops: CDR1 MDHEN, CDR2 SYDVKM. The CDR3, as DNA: TGTGCCAGCAGCCCCACTACCACAGATACGCAGTATTTT. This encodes CASSPTTTDTQYF.

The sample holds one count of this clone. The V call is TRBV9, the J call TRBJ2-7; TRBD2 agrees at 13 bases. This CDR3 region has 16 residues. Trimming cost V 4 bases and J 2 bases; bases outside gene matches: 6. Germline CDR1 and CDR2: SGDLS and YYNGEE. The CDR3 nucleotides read TGTGCCAGCAGCATCGGGACTAGCGGGACCACCTACGAGCAGTACTTC. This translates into CASSIGTSGTTYEQYF.

The CDR3 DNA sequence: TGTGCCAGCAGCCTTACAGGGAAGGGCTACACCTTC. Amino acid sequence: CASSLTGKGYTF. J is TRBJ1-2 and V is TRBV5-5; D is perhaps TRBD1 (6 bases). CDR1 and CDR2 from the germline V gene are SGHKS and YYEKEE (reference sequence). The CDR3 spans 12 residues. V was shortened by 4 bases and J by 8 bases, with 12 bases between the two germline ends. The variable domain in full, completed from reference TRBV5-5 and TRBJ1-2, reads DAGVTQSPTHLIKTRGQQVTLRCSPISGHKSVSWYQQVLGQGPQFIFQYYEKEERGRGNFPDRFSARQFPNYSSELNVNALLLGDSALYLCASSLTGKGYTFGSGTRLTVV.

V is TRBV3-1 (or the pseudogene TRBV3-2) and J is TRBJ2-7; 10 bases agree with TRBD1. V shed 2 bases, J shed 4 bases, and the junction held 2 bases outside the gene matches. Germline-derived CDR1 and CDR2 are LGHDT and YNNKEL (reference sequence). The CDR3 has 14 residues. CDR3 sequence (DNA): TGTGCCAGCAGCCAAAGGGACAGGGGATACGAGCAGTACTTC. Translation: CASSQRDRGYEQYF.

DNA of the CDR3: TGCGCCAGCAGCTTGGTAGAGGGGGCCGGGGAAAAACTGTTTTTT. The encoded protein is CASSLVEGAGEKLFF. V is TRBV5-1 and J is TRBJ1-4, with TRBD1 matching 7 bases. Germline trimming cut 0 bases from V and 8 bases from J; bases unmatched to any gene: 7. The CDR3 runs 15 residues. Germline V lookup: CDR1 SGHRS, CDR2 YFSETQ.

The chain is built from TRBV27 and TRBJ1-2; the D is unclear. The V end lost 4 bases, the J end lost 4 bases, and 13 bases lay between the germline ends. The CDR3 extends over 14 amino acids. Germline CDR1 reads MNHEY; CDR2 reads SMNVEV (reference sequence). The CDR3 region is CASSSPTSAYGYTF. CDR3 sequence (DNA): TGTGCCAGCAGTTCACCGACAAGTGCCTATGGCTACACCTTC.

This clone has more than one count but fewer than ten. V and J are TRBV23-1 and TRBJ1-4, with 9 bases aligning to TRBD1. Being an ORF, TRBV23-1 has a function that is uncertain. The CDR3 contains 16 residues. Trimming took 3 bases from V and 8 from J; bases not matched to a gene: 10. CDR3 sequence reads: CASSQGGRDRDEKLFF. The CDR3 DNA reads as TGCGCCAGCAGTCAGGGTGGCCGGGACAGGGACGAAAAACTGTTTTTT.